These 25 T cell receptor beta chains originate from one sample sequenced in a study of human T cells and chemical hapten exposure. Time point of the sample: patch test 3, about 24 weeks after DPC sensitization. Treatment indicated: therapeutic diphenylcyclopropenone sensitization with weekly scalp DPC. TCRdb re-analysed the RACE reads in MiXCR, keeping a single row per CDR3 protein. The repertoire holds about 160,000 distinct CDR3 sequences, with about a quarter as singletons. The sequencing used whole blood, collected in connection with sensitization to the hapten diphenylcyclopropenone (DPC). The receptors originated from a young woman with alopecia areata. Some clones in this sample may be carry-over from other donors' samples.

This clonotype was seen more than once but under ten times. V is TRBV29-1 and J is TRBJ2-5, with D possibly being TRBD1 (6 bases). V was pared by 5 bases and J by 5 bases, with 15 bases between. Germline V gene sequence: CDR1 SQVTM, CDR2 ANQGSEA. CDR3 size: 13 residues. The DNA for the CDR3 is TGCAGCGTTTGGGGGCGAGATGAGGAGACCCAGTACTTC. Encoded protein: CSVWGRDEETQYF.

The V call is TRBV2, the J call TRBJ1-2; maybe TRBD1 (5 bases). With 7 bases removed from V and 7 bases from J, the gap between germline ends came to 19 bases. Per germline, CDR1 SNHLY and CDR2 FYNNEI. The CDR3 extends over 14 amino acids. This chain's CDR3 is CASIARGERRGYTF. The CDR3 DNA follows: TGTGCCAGCATCGCAAGGGGCGAGAGGCGTGGCTACACCTTC.

The sample holds a few counts of this clonotype. The J gene is TRBJ1-5, the V gene TRBV10-3; D is uncertain. Germline loops: CDR1 ENHRY, CDR2 SYGVKD. This CDR3 spans 13 amino acids. Trimming removed 0 bases at V and 6 bases at J, with 6 bases between. The chain's CDR3 is CAISESDTQPQHF. CDR3 coding DNA: TGTGCCATCAGTGAGTCGGATACTCAGCCCCAGCATTTT.

V gene TRBV21-1 combines with J gene TRBJ2-2; TRBD1 is taken as the D call from the table, unchecked against the DNA. TRBV21-1 is assigned pseudogene status. The CDR3 consists of 16 residues. The CDR3 region is CASSFLTGPGAGELFF. In nucleotides, the CDR3 is TGTGCCAGCAGCTTCCTGACAGGACCGGGGGCCGGGGAGCTGTTTTTT.

There are a few counts of this clonotype. The chain combines TRBV6-2 or TRBV6-3 with TRBJ2-5; no clear D gene. CDR1 is MNHEY and CDR2 is SVGEGT in the germline V gene. This CDR3 is 13 amino acids long. Trimming left V 6 bases short and J 1 base short, with 9 bases between. The CDR3 nucleotides are TGTGCCAGCAGCTATCTGACCCAAGAGACCCAGTACTTC. This encodes CASSYLTQETQYF.

The genes are TRBV15 and TRBJ2-3; 8 nucleotides align to TRBD2. The ends lost 3 bases at V and 6 bases at J; junction bases unmatched: 8. The V gene's germline CDR1 is LNHNV and CDR2 YYDKDF (reference sequence). The CDR3 contains 15 residues. The CDR3 DNA sequence: TGTGCCACCAGCAGTGGGGCCAGCGGGAGCGATACGCAGTATTTT. This sequence encodes CATSSGASGSDTQYF.

The CDR3 nucleotides are TGTGCCACCAAGCCTCGTGCGGGGGGGCCAGAGACCCAGTACTTC. This gives the protein CATKPRAGGPETQYF. The rearrangement joins TRBV7-9 to TRBJ2-5; 9 bases match TRBD2. V dropped 10 bases and J dropped 4; count of bases not matched to a gene: 13. The CDR3 loop spans 15 amino acids. CDR1 is SEHNR, CDR2 FQNEAQ, per germline (reference sequence).

The rearrangement links TRBV6-2 or TRBV6-3 to TRBJ2-7; the match to TRBD2 covers 10 bases. With V trimmed by 5 bases and J by 5 bases, 3 bases remained unmatched. The germline CDR1 and CDR2 sequences are MNHEY and SVGEGT. The CDR3 spans 13 residues. The CDR3 region has the DNA TGTGCCAGCAGTCGACTAGCGGGCCACGAGCAGTACTTC. Translating it yields CASSRLAGHEQYF.

This clonotype has just a few counts. This CDR3 reads CASSQDGSGRPTNTEAFF. CDR3 nucleotides: TGCGCCAGCAGCCAAGATGGGTCCGGCAGGCCGACGAACACTGAAGCTTTCTTT. This chain links TRBV4-3 with TRBJ1-1; D remains unclear. In germline, CDR1 is LGHNA, CDR2 YSLEER. CDR3 size: 18 residues. With 0 bases removed from V and 1 base from J, the gap between germline ends came to 18 bases.

The rearrangement joins TRBV4-3 to TRBJ2-1; the match to TRBD2 covers 10 bases. Looked up from germline, CDR1 is LGHNA and CDR2 is YSLEER. Trimming cost V 4 bases and J 2 bases; bases outside gene matches: 8. The CDR3 sequence is 17 residues long. DNA of the CDR3: TGCGCCAGCAGCCCCCGGGGAGCGGGAGGGCCCTACAATGAGCAGTTCTTC. Translation gives CASSPRGAGGPYNEQFF.

This clonotype showed up just a few times. This chain uses TRBV7-2 with TRBJ2-1; the D gene is possibly TRBD2 (6 bases). CDR1 is SGHTA, CDR2 FQGNSA, per germline. The ends were cut back, 2 bases at V and 6 bases at J, with 17 bases in the middle. The CDR3 is 16 amino acids. CDR3 region: CASSLYGRRGPNEQFF. DNA for the CDR3: TGTGCCAGCAGCTTATATGGGCGGAGGGGTCCCAATGAGCAGTTCTTC.

The chain links TRBV6-2 or TRBV6-3 to TRBJ2-2, with 8 bases identical to TRBD2. The germline V gene encodes CDR1 MNHEY and CDR2 SVGEGT. This CDR3 comprises 16 residues. J was trimmed by 7 bases and V by 0 bases; bases with no gene match: 7. The CDR3 DNA reads as TGTGCCAGCAGTTACTCAGGACTAGCTAAGATCGGGGAGCTGTTTTTT. Its translation: CASSYSGLAKIGELFF.

The chain uses TRBV4-1 and TRBJ1-5; D gene uncertain. V dropped 0 bases and J dropped 5 bases, with 11 bases sitting between them. The CDR3 has 15 amino acids. Germline V gene data show CDR1 as MGHRA and CDR2 as YSYEKL. This chain's CDR3 is CASSQDMWEDQPQHF. CDR3 nucleotides: TGCGCCAGCAGCCAAGATATGTGGGAAGATCAGCCCCAGCATTTT.

The sample holds a few counts of this clonotype. The chain links TRBV7-9 to TRBJ2-5; tentatively, D is TRBD1 (6 bases). The CDR3 covers 15 residues. Between the trimmed V and J ends, which lost 1 base and 5 bases, there was a span of 14 bases. CDR1 and CDR2 (germline): SEHNR, FQNEAQ (reference sequence). The CDR3 DNA reads TGTGCCAGCAGCTTAGTGCTGGGGGCTATGGAGACCCAGTACTTC. It codes for CASSLVLGAMETQYF.

This clonotype was recorded a few times. This sequence joins TRBV10-3 and TRBJ1-1, with D unresolved. V lost 6 bases, J lost 1 base, and 6 bases lay in between. Germline CDR1 is ENHRY and CDR2 is SYGVKD. The CDR3 loop spans 12 amino acids. The CDR3 nucleotides are TGTGCCATCAGATCCGGGAACACTGAAGCTTTCTTT. It codes for CAIRSGNTEAFF.

This clonotype was detected ten times or more. The chain uses TRBV6-1 and TRBJ1-2; D is unresolved. V gave up 4 bases and J gave up 4 bases, with 22 bases separating them. CDR1 MNHNS and CDR2 SASEGT come from the germline V gene. This CDR3 contains 17 residues. The CDR3 loop reads CASSGTSPFALLYGYTF. CDR3 sequence (DNA): TGTGCCAGCAGTGGGACCTCCCCCTTCGCTCTTCTCTATGGCTACACCTTC.

V usage is TRBV6-5 and J usage is TRBJ1-2, with no clear D. Germline V gene lookup returns CDR1 MNHEY and CDR2 SVGAGI. Trimming removed 2 bases at V and 7 bases at J, with 8 bases between. This CDR3 region has 12 residues. The CDR3 loop reads CASSYRTGGYTF. Here the CDR3 DNA reads TGTGCCAGCAGTTACCGGACGGGTGGCTACACCTTC.

J is TRBJ1-3 and V is TRBV10-3; D is perhaps TRBD1 (5 bases). This CDR3 has 14 residues. V dropped 9 bases and J dropped 0 bases, with 12 bases sitting between them. The germline V gene has CDR1 ENHRY and CDR2 SYGVKD. The CDR3 region is CAIQTGDSGNTIYF. In nucleotides, the CDR3 is TGTGCCATTCAAACAGGAGACTCTGGAAACACCATATATTTT.

This clonotype was found a few times. The genes are TRBV18 and TRBJ1-4; D perhaps matches TRBD1 (6 bases). The germline V gene has CDR1 KGHSH and CDR2 LQKENI. V shed 2 bases and J shed 3 bases, with 16 bases lying between them. CDR3 length equals 17 residues. Here the CDR3 DNA reads TGTGCCAGCTCACCATTATCCGTGACAGGCTCTAATGAAAAACTGTTTTTT. Protein: CASSPLSVTGSNEKLFF.

The rearrangement links TRBV11-1 to TRBJ2-6; D is unclear. CDR1 SGHAT and CDR2 FQDESV come from the germline V gene (reference sequence). V lost 2 bases and J lost 2, with 19 bases in between. The CDR3 sequence is 19 residues long. CDR3 DNA sequence: TGTGCCAGCAGCTTATCCGAAAGATCCTACATGACTGGGGCCAACGTCCTGACTTTC. Its translation is CASSLSERSYMTGANVLTF.

This clonotype has only one observation. This chain connects TRBV7-2 to TRBJ1-4; D is undetermined. V was clipped by 5 bases and J by 8 bases, with 21 bases between them. The CDR3 sequence is 16 residues long. CDR1 is SGHTA, CDR2 FQGNSA, per germline. The CDR3, as DNA: TGTGCCAGCAGCGCCTCCCCGGGAGACATACGCGAAAAACTGTTTTTT. Its translation is CASSASPGDIREKLFF. The whole variable domain, remainder taken from reference TRBV7-2 and TRBJ1-4, is GAGVSQSPSNKVTEKGKDVELRCDPISGHTALYWYRQSLGQGLEFLIYFQGNSAPDKSGLPSDRFSAERTGGSVSTLTIQRTQQEDSAVYLCASSASPGDIREKLFFGSGTQLSVL.

This sequence joins TRBV28 and TRBJ2-7; D may be TRBD1 (6 bases). CDR3 length equals 15 residues. The V and J ends lost 2 bases and 7 bases respectively, with 18 bases between them. CDR1 and CDR2 (germline): MDHEN, SYDVKM. The CDR3 DNA follows: TGTGCCAGCAGTTTAGAACAGGGAAATTTGCGAGAGCAGTACTTC. This sequence encodes CASSLEQGNLREQYF.

This clonotype has just a few counts. The genes are TRBV7-9 and TRBJ1-1; TRBD1 aligns across 8 bases. CDR1 is SEHNR, CDR2 FQNEAQ, per germline (reference sequence). This CDR3 has 16 amino acids. With V trimmed by 2 bases and J by 0 bases, 5 bases remained unmatched. CDR3 protein: CASSLRTGRMNTEAFF. The CDR3 DNA reads as TGTGCCAGCAGCTTAAGGACAGGGAGGATGAACACTGAAGCTTTCTTT.

The count of this clonotype is one. This chain links TRBV6-2 or TRBV6-3 with TRBJ2-6, with 8 positions matching TRBD2. Germline CDR1 reads MNHEY; CDR2 reads SVGEGT. V was pared by 6 bases and J by 1 base, with 2 bases of the junction left unmatched. CDR3 length equals 15 residues. DNA for the CDR3: TGTGCCAGCAGAAGACTAGCGTCTGGGGCCAACGTCCTGACTTTC. It is translated as CASRRLASGANVLTF.

The V gene is TRBV5-1, the J gene TRBJ1-3; no reliable D call. V lost 1 base and J 0 bases, leaving 11 bases between the germline ends. From germline, CDR1 is SGHRS and CDR2 YFSETQ. The CDR3 extends over 16 amino acids. The CDR3 region is CASSLNSRSSGNTIYF. The CDR3 DNA reads TGCGCCAGCAGCTTGAATAGTAGGAGCTCTGGAAACACCATATATTTT.